This passage covers 27 T cell receptor beta chains from one sample sequenced in a study of CD8+ T cells in alopecia areata. Extracted from the samples, RNA was reverse transcribed into cDNA to serve as the sequencing template. Measured with immunoSEQ multiplex PCR; TCRdb has only the in-frame clones, and not every one. The table shows approximately 180,000 clones, with 50% to 70% occurring only once. Treatment denoted: oral pan-JAK inhibitor, 5-10 mg twice daily. Sequencing was performed on CD4+ T cells sorted from blood, taken at roughly week 49, from a patient treated with tofacitinib. These receptors originate from a human donor with alopecia areata.

The gene calls are TRBV7-2 and TRBJ1-2; 8 bases are shared with TRBD1. Germline V gene data show CDR1 as SGHTA and CDR2 as FQGNSA. The CDR3 length is 14 residues. J was trimmed by 3 bases and V by 3 bases; bases with no gene match: 3. CDR3 sequence: CASSLAGQDYGYTF. DNA for the CDR3: TGTGCCAGCAGCTTGGCGGGACAGGACTATGGCTACACCTTC.

V is TRBV5-1 and J is TRBJ1-2; the match to TRBD1 covers 9 bases. V lost 6 bases, J lost 3 bases, and 3 bases stayed unmatched. From germline, CDR1 is SGHRS and CDR2 YFSETQ. This CDR3 is 13 amino acids long. The CDR3 nucleotides read TGCGCCAGCACCCGGGACAGGGACTATGGCTACACCTTC. The encoded protein is CASTRDRDYGYTF.

This clone was detected only a few times. The sample carries other DNA sequences with the same CDR3. This rearrangement joins TRBV20-1 to TRBJ1-4; D is undetermined. V was pared by 1 base and J by 8 bases, with 5 bases between. This CDR3 spans 11 amino acids. The germline gives CDR1 DFQATT, CDR2 SNEGSKA (reference sequence). The CDR3 here is CSARAQEKLFF. The DNA for the CDR3 is TGCAGTGCTAGAGCGCAGGAAAAACTGTTTTTT.

The CDR3 DNA is TGTGCCAGCTCCGGAGCGGGGCCCTCCTACAATGAGCAGTTCTTC. Translated, it gives CASSGAGPSYNEQFF. The chain is built from TRBV25-1 and TRBJ2-1; 7 bases agree with TRBD2. Germline loops: CDR1 MGHDK, CDR2 SYGVNS. The CDR3 totals 15 residues. J was trimmed by 0 bases and V by 8 bases; bases with no gene match: 7.

This rearrangement joins TRBV7-2 to TRBJ1-6; D is unresolved. There are 12 residues in the CDR3. The germline gives CDR1 SGHTA, CDR2 FQGNSA. The V end lost 5 bases, the J end lost 12 bases, and 11 bases lay between the germline ends. CDR3 amino acids: CASSRPGKPLHF. CDR3 in DNA: TGTGCCAGCAGCCGGCCAGGTAAACCCCTCCACTTT. Full variable domain (outside the CDR3, taken from reference TRBV7-2 and TRBJ1-6): GAGVSQSPSNKVTEKGKDVELRCDPISGHTALYWYRQSLGQGLEFLIYFQGNSAPDKSGLPSDRFSAERTGGSVSTLTIQRTQQEDSAVYLCASSRPGKPLHFGNGTRLTVT.

V is TRBV6-6 and J is TRBJ1-6; a possible D gene is TRBD1 (5 bases). The CDR3 length is 13 residues. Germline assignment: CDR1 MNHNY and CDR2 SVGAGI (reference sequence). The V gene lost 8 bases and the J gene lost 10 bases, with 15 bases spanning the gap. As DNA, the CDR3 is TGTGCCAGCGGCGACAGAGAAGGCTCACCCCTCCACTTT. Translation: CASGDREGSPLHF.

This clone was picked up many times. The chain has TRBV15 and TRBJ2-4; TRBD1 might be the D (6 bases). Germline V gene lookup returns CDR1 LNHNV and CDR2 YYDKDF (reference sequence). Trimming left V 0 bases short and J 3 bases short, with 9 bases between. The CDR3 is made up of 15 amino acids. The CDR3 region has the DNA TGTGCCACCAGCAGAGATAAAGGGGGCAAAAACATTCAGTACTTC. It specifies CATSRDKGGKNIQYF.

V and J are TRBV29-1 and TRBJ1-1; perhaps TRBD1 as D (5 bases). The V gene's germline CDR1 is SQVTM and CDR2 ANQGSEA. V was clipped by 4 bases and J by 7 bases, with 10 bases between them. This CDR3 region has 11 residues. The DNA for the CDR3 is TGCAGCGTTGTTCAGGGCATTGAAGCTTTCTTT. It is translated as CSVVQGIEAFF.

This chain joins TRBV30 and TRBJ1-6; D is perhaps TRBD1 (5 bases). This CDR3 contains 18 residues. CDR1 and CDR2 (germline): GTSNPN, SVGIG (reference sequence). Between the trimmed V and J ends, which lost 0 bases and 1 base, there was a span of 16 bases. For the CDR3, the DNA is TGTGCCTGGAGTGTACGTCTAGGGGTAAAGTCCTATAATTCACCCCTCCACTTT. Its protein product is CAWSVRLGVKSYNSPLHF.

This clone has more than one count but fewer than ten. This chain connects TRBV5-6 to TRBJ1-1, with D possibly being TRBD1 (6 bases). Germline CDR1 SGHDT, CDR2 YYEEEE. The CDR3 is made up of 13 amino acids. Between the trimmed V and J ends, which lost 0 bases and 8 bases, there was a span of 11 bases. CDR3: CASSLEDSPEAFF. The CDR3 DNA sequence: TGTGCCAGCAGCTTGGAGGACAGCCCCGAAGCTTTCTTT.

The chain combines TRBV4-2 with TRBJ1-5; TRBD1 matches at 9 bases. Germline CDR1 is LGHNA and CDR2 is YNFKEQ. The CDR3 loop spans 17 amino acids. The junction had 11 bases not matched to a gene; V was cut back by 4 bases and J by 4 bases. The CDR3 spells CASSLSGQGGSNQPQHF. Here the CDR3 DNA reads TGTGCCAGCAGCCTTTCGGGACAGGGAGGGTCAAATCAGCCCCAGCATTTT.

J is TRBJ1-2 and V is TRBV4-1; perhaps TRBD1 as D (5 bases). Trimming pared 6 bases from V and 8 bases from J, leaving 16 bases between. CDR1 is MGHRA, CDR2 YSYEKL, per germline. The CDR3 runs 13 residues. The CDR3 DNA sequence: TGCGCCAGCAGACCCCGGAGGGGCACAGGCTACACCTTC. Protein sequence: CASRPRRGTGYTF.

The chain couples TRBV2 to TRBJ1-1; 12 bases are a match to TRBD1. With 5 bases clipped from V and 11 bases from J, the junction kept 6 bases outside the gene matches. Germline CDR1 is SNHLY and CDR2 is FYNNEI. The CDR3 has 13 residues. CDR3 amino acids: CASSIGTGGSAFF. The CDR3 DNA reads as TGTGCCAGCAGTATCGGGACAGGGGGCAGCGCTTTCTTT.

The CDR3 region has the DNA TGCGCCAGCAGCTCGAGACAAGGACAGGGTTCACCCCTCCACTTT. This codes for CASSSRQGQGSPLHF. The chain carries TRBV5-1 and TRBJ1-6, with 8 bases that match TRBD1. Germline CDR1 reads SGHRS; CDR2 reads YFSETQ. This CDR3 contains 15 residues. V lost 3 bases to trimming and J lost 9 bases; unmatched junction nucleotides: 8.

This chain connects TRBV29-1 to TRBJ1-1, with 7 bases that match TRBD1. CDR3 length equals 12 residues. CDR1 SQVTM and CDR2 ANQGSEA come from the germline V gene. The junction had 6 bases not matched to a gene; V was cut back by 5 bases and J by 6 bases. CDR3 in DNA: TGCAGCGTTTCTCAGGGGGGGCCTGAAGCTTTCTTT. Encoded protein: CSVSQGGPEAFF. Full variable domain (remainder filled in from reference TRBV29-1 and TRBJ1-1): SAVISQKPSRDICQRGTSLTIQCQVDSQVTMMFWYRQQPGQSLTLIATANQGSEATYESGFVIDKFPISRPNLTFSTLTVSNMSPEDSSIYLCSVSQGGPEAFFGQGTRLTVV.

This clone was observed a single time. The chain joins TRBV27 to TRBJ1-6; D might be TRBD1 (5 bases). The CDR3 spans 17 residues. Germline V gene data show CDR1 as MNHEY and CDR2 as SMNVEV (reference sequence). V was clipped by 2 bases and J by 2 bases, with 13 bases between them. The CDR3 DNA reads TGTGCCAGCAGTTTACTATCAGGGAGGACCTATAATTCACCCCTCCACTTT. It encodes CASSLLSGRTYNSPLHF.

This clone was seen a few times. The rearrangement joins TRBV6-6 to TRBJ1-2; D is unclear. V was shortened by 5 bases and J by 0 bases, with 10 bases between the two germline ends. Germline assignment: CDR1 MNHNY and CDR2 SVGAGI (reference sequence). The CDR3 is made up of 14 amino acids. This CDR3 reads CASSRGASNYGYTF. The CDR3 DNA is TGTGCCAGCAGTCGGGGAGCCTCTAACTATGGCTACACCTTC.

The chain has TRBV29-1 and TRBJ1-1; the D gene is possibly TRBD1 (5 bases). V was clipped by 1 base and J by 11 bases, with 17 bases between them. CDR3 size: 13 residues. Germline V gene sequence: CDR1 SQVTM, CDR2 ANQGSEA. CDR3 region: CSVEGRYGGRAFF. The DNA for the CDR3 is TGCAGCGTTGAAGGACGGTACGGGGGTAGGGCTTTCTTT.

This rearrangement joins TRBV29-1 to TRBJ2-4, with TRBD2 matching 10 bases. Germline V gives CDR1 SQVTM, CDR2 ANQGSEA. The CDR3 extends over 20 amino acids. V lost 5 bases and J lost 0; bases outside the gene matches: 19. The CDR3 spells CSVRGSGGTLRALAKNIQYF. DNA for the CDR3: TGCAGCGTTCGCGGTAGCGGGGGGACTTTGAGGGCCTTAGCCAAAAACATTCAGTACTTC.

The V call is TRBV15, the J call TRBJ1-1; D remains unclear. Trimming took off 5 bases at V and 5 bases at J, with 15 bases between the two ends. The CDR3 loop spans 14 amino acids. Per the germline V gene, CDR1 is LNHNV and CDR2 is YYDKDF (reference sequence). The CDR3 DNA follows: TGTGCCACCAGCGATGGCCACTTCCGGACTGAAGCTTTCTTT. It codes for CATSDGHFRTEAFF.

The rearrangement uses TRBV29-1 and TRBJ2-7, with TRBD2 matching over 10 bases. This CDR3 has 14 residues. Germline assignment: CDR1 SQVTM and CDR2 ANQGSEA. V lost 5 bases, J lost 2 bases, and 6 bases stayed unmatched. The CDR3 is CSVKRGGRAYEQYF. CDR3 bases: TGCAGCGTTAAGCGGGGGGGCCGGGCCTACGAGCAGTACTTC.

The V call is TRBV5-6, the J call TRBJ1-2; no clear D. Germline CDR1 is SGHDT and CDR2 is YYEEEE. Trimming stripped 0 bases from V and 3 bases from J, with 12 bases between. CDR3 size: 15 residues. CDR3 sequence (DNA): TGTGCCAGCAGCTTGGTCAAGGGTGAAGACTATGGCTACACCTTC. Protein product: CASSLVKGEDYGYTF. The complete variable domain, with remaining parts taken from reference TRBV5-6 and TRBJ1-2, reads DAGVTQSPTHLIKTRGQQVTLRCSPKSGHDTVSWYQQALGQGPQFIFQYYEEEERQRGNFPDRFSGHQFPNYSSELNVNALLLGDSALYLCASSLVKGEDYGYTFGSGTRLTVV.

This clone was counted only a few times. J is TRBJ2-3 and V is TRBV6-4; D is unresolved. Germline V lookup: CDR1 MRHNA, CDR2 SNTAGT. The V end lost 1 base, the J end lost 4 bases, and 9 bases lay between the germline ends. The CDR3 has 14 residues. CDR3 in DNA: TGTGCCAGCAGTGACTTGGAAGGCGCAGATACGCAGTATTTT. Translating it yields CASSDLEGADTQYF.

V is TRBV30 and J is TRBJ1-2; no firm D call. Looked up from germline, CDR1 is GTSNPN and CDR2 is SVGIG (reference sequence). The CDR3 spans 12 residues. Trimming pared 6 bases from V and 7 bases from J, leaving 15 bases between. The DNA of the CDR3 is TGTGCCTGTCGTACTGAGACGGGTGGCTACACCTTC. Residues: CACRTETGGYTF.

The chain has TRBV7-2 and TRBJ2-7, with 8 bases that match TRBD1. Germline assignment: CDR1 SGHTA and CDR2 FQGNSA. This CDR3 has 14 residues. V trimming: 5 bases; J trimming: 1 base; junction bases outside the gene matches: 4. CDR3 region: CASSRTGHSYEQYF. The CDR3 nucleotides read TGTGCCAGCAGCCGGACAGGGCATTCCTACGAGCAGTACTTC.

This chain joins TRBV29-1 and TRBJ1-2; TRBD1 aligns across 11 bases. This CDR3 spans 14 amino acids. Trimming removed 6 bases from V and 4 bases from J; junction bases left unmatched: 7. Germline loops: CDR1 SQVTM, CDR2 ANQGSEA. CDR3 amino acids: CSVVDRGRVYGYTF. CDR3 sequence (DNA): TGCAGCGTCGTGGACAGGGGGCGCGTCTATGGCTACACCTTC.

This chain joins TRBV29-1 and TRBJ2-7, with 8 nucleotides matching TRBD1. Germline V gives CDR1 SQVTM, CDR2 ANQGSEA. V gave up 5 bases and J gave up 0 bases; unmatched junction bases: 9. This CDR3 comprises 15 residues. CDR3 nucleotide sequence: TGCAGCGTTTGGACAGGGCCCGCCAGCTCCTACGAGCAGTACTTC. Its translation is CSVWTGPASSYEQYF.